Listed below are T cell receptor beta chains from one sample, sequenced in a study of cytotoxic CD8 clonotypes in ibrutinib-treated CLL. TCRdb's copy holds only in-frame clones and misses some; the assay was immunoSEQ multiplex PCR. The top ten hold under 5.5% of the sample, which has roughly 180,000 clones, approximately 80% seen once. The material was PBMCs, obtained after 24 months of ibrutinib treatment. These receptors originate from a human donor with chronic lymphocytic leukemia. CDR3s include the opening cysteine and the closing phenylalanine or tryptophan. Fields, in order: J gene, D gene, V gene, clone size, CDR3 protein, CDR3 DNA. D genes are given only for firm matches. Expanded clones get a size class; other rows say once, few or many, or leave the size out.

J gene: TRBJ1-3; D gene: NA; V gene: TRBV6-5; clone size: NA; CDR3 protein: CASSYKGNSGNTIYF; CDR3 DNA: TGTGCCAGCAGTTACAAGGGCAACTCTGGAAACACCATATATTTT
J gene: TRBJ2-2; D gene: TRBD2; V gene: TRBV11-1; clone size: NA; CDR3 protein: CASSLWLAGSVGELFF; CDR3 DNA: TGTGCCAGCAGCCTGTGGCTAGCGGGATCGGTCGGGGAGCTGTTTTTT
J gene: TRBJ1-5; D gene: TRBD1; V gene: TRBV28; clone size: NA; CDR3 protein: CASNRRETGLFQPQHF; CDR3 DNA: TGTGCCAGCAATCGAAGGGAGACAGGGCTTTTTCAGCCCCAGCATTTT
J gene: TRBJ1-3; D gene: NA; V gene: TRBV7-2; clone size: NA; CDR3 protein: CASSLGLPGAGNTIYF; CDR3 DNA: TGTGCCAGCAGCTTGGGTCTACCGGGGGCTGGAAACACCATATATTTT
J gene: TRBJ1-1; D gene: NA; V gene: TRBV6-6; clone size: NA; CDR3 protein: CASSDLTTEAFF; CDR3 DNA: TGTGCCAGCAGCGACCTAACAACTGAAGCTTTCTTT
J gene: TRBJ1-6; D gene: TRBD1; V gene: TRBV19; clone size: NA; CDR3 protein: CASSITGDFGNSPLHF; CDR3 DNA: TGTGCCAGTAGTATAACAGGGGATTTTGGGAATTCACCCCTCCACTTT
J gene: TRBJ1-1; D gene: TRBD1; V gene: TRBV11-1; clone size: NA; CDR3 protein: CASSWTGGNTEAFF; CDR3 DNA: TGTGCCAGCAGCTGGACAGGGGGCAACACTGAAGCTTTCTTT
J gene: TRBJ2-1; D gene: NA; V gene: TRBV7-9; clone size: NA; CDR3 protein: CASSLVPGNEQFF; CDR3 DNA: TGTGCCAGCAGCTTAGTTCCTGGCAATGAGCAGTTCTTC
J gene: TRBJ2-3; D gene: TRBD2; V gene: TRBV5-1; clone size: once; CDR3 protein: CASSLTLVVTSDISDTQYF; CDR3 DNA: TGCGCCAGCAGCTTGACCCTGGTGGTGACTAGCGATATTTCAGATACGCAGTATTTT
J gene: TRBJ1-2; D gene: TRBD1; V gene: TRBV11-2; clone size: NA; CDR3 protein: CASSPAGTGANYGYTF; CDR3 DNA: TGTGCCAGCAGCCCAGCCGGGACAGGGGCAAACTATGGCTACACCTTC
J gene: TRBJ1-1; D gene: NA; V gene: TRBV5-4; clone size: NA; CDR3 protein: CASSPNRALNTEAFF; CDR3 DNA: TGTGCCAGCAGCCCCAACAGAGCCCTGAACACTGAAGCTTTCTTT
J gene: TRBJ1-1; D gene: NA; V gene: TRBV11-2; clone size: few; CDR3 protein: CASSLGSGMNTEAFF; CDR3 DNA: TGTGCCAGCAGCTTAGGCTCCGGGATGAACACTGAAGCTTTCTTT
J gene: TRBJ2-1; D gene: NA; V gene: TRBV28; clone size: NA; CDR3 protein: CASSLSASFNEQFF; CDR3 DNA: TGTGCCAGCAGTTTATCGGCGTCCTTCAATGAGCAGTTCTTC
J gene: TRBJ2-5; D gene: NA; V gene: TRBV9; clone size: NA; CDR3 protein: CASSVQDSETQYF; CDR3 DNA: TGTGCCAGCAGCGTCCAGGACTCAGAGACCCAGTACTTC
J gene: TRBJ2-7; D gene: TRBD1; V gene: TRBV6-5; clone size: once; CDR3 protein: CASTQRDSVYEQYF; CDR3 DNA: TGTGCCAGCACCCAACGGGACAGCGTATACGAGCAGTACTTC
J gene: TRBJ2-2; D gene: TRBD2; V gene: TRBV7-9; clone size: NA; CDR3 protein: CASSRRTGTSGTAGELFF; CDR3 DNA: TGTGCCAGCAGCCGACGTACCGGGACTAGCGGGACGGCCGGGGAGCTGTTTTTT
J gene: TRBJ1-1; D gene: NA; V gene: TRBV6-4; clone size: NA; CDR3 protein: CASSETGQGSTEAFF; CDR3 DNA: TGTGCCAGCAGTGAAACTGGGCAGGGGAGCACTGAAGCTTTCTTT
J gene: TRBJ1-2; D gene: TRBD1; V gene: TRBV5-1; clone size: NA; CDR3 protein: CASSLTGQLNYGYTF; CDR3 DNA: TGCGCCAGCAGCTTGACGGGACAGTTAAACTATGGCTACACCTTC
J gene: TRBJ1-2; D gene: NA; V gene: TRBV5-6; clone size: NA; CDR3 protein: CASTVGWGSANYGYTF; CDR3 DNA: TGTGCCAGCACCGTCGGATGGGGCTCCGCTAACTATGGCTACACCTTC
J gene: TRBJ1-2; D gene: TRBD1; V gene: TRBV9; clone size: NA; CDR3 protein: CASSARQGEGYTF; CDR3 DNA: TGTGCCAGCAGCGCCAGACAGGGGGAGGGCTACACCTTC
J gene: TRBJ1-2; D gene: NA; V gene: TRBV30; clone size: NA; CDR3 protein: CGGGPFYGYTF; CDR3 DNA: TGTGGTGGGGGGCCTTTCTATGGCTACACCTTC
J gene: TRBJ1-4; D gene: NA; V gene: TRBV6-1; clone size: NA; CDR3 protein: CASSERGFPNEKLFF; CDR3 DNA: TGTGCCAGCAGTGAAAGGGGGTTTCCTAATGAAAAACTGTTTTTT
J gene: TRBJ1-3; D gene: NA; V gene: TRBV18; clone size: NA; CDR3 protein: CASSEDLKGNTIYF; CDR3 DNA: TGTGCCAGCTCCGAGGACCTGAAGGGAAACACCATATATTTT
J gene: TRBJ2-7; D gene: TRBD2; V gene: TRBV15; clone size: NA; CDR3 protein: CATSRATSGGSGGYF; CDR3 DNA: TGTGCCACCAGCAGAGCTACTAGCGGGGGTTCCGGTGGGTACTTC
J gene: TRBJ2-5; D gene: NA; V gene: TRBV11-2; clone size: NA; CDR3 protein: CASSQRLAQETQYF; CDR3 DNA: TGTGCCAGCAGCCAACGACTGGCACAAGAGACCCAGTACTTC
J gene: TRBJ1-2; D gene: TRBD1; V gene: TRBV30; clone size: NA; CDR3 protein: CAWSVRQGGLAGYGYTF; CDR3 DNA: TGTGCCTGGAGTGTCCGACAGGGAGGTTTAGCGGGATATGGCTACACCTTC
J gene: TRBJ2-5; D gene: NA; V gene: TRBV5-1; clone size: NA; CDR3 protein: CASSSGFLGPQETQYF; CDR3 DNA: TGCGCCAGCAGCTCTGGTTTCCTGGGACCACAAGAGACCCAGTACTTC
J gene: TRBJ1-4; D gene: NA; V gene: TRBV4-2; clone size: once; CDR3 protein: CASSQVQGRNEKLFF; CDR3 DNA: TGTGCCAGCAGCCAAGTACAGGGACGTAATGAAAAACTGTTTTTT
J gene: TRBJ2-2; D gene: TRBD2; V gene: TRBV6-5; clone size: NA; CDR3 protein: CASRLKAGGVMLFF; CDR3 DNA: TGTGCCAGCAGACTCAAAGCGGGAGGGGTGATGCTGTTTTTT
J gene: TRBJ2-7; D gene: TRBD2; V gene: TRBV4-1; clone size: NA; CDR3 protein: CASSQPLAGYYEQYF; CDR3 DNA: TGCGCCAGCAGCCAACCCCTAGCGGGATACTACGAGCAGTACTTC
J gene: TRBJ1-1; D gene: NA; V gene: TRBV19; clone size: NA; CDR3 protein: CASSIPSGAKDTEAFF; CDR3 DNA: TGTGCCAGTAGTATACCCTCAGGGGCGAAGGACACTGAAGCTTTCTTT
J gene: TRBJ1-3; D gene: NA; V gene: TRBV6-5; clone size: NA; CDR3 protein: CASSYGGVYGNTIYF; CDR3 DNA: TGTGCCAGCAGTTACGGGGGCGTTTATGGAAACACCATATATTTT
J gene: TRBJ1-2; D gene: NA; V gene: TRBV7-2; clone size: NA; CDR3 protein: CASRKTGMNYGYTF; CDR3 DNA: TGTGCCAGCAGGAAAACAGGGATGAACTATGGCTACACCTTC
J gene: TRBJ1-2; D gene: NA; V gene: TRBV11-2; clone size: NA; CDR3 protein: CASSSRTDYGYTF; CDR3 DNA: TGTGCCAGCAGCTCCCGGACAGACTATGGCTACACCTTC
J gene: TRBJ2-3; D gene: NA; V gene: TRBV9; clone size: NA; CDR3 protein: CASSAGGTDTQYF; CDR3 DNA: TGTGCCAGCAGCGCCGGTGGGACAGATACGCAGTATTTT
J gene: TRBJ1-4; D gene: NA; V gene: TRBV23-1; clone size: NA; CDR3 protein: CASSQFTEREKLFF; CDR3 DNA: TGCGCCAGCAGTCAATTCACGGAACGGGAAAAACTGTTTTTT
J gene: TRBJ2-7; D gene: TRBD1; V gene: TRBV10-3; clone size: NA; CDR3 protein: CAISGTGLYEQYF; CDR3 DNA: TGTGCCATCAGTGGGACAGGCCTATACGAGCAGTACTTC
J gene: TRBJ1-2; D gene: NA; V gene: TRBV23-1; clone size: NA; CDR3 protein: CASSRTFYYGYTF; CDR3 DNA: TGCGCCAGCAGTCGGACATTCTACTATGGCTACACCTTC
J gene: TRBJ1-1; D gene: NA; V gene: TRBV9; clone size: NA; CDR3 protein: CASSPMNTEAFF; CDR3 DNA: TGTGCCAGCAGCCCAATGAACACTGAAGCTTTCTTT
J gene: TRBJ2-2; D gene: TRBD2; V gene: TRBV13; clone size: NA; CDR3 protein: CASSLTFWAGEANTGELFF; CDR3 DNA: TGTGCCAGCAGCTTAACGTTCTGGGCGGGAGAAGCGAACACCGGGGAGCTGTTTTTT
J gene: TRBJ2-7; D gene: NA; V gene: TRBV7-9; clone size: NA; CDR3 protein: CASSLRVDMYF; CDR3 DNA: TGTGCCAGCAGCTTAAGGGTTGACATGTACTTC
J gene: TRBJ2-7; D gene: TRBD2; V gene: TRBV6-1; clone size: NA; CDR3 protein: CASSTAGGRNYEQYF; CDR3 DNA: TGTGCCAGCAGTACAGCGGGAGGGCGGAACTACGAGCAGTACTTC
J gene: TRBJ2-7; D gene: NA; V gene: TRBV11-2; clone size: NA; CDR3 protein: CASSLAQAHSYEQYF; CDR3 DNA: TGTGCCAGCAGCTTAGCCCAGGCCCACTCCTACGAGCAGTACTTC
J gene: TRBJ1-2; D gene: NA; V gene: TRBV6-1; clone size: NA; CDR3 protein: CASSEARGLGGYTF; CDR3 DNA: TGTGCCAGCAGTGAAGCGCGGGGGCTCGGTGGCTACACCTTC
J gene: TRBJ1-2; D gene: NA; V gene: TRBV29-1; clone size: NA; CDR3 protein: CSVAGEGYGYTF; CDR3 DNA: TGCAGCGTTGCCGGGGAAGGGTATGGCTACACCTTC
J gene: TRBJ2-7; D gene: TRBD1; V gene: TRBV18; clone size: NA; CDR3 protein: CASSRNTGTGAPYEQYF; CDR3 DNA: TGTGCCAGCTCGCGAAATACCGGGACAGGGGCCCCCTACGAGCAGTACTTC
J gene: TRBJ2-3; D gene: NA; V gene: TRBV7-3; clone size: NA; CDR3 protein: CASSPTGPPTNTQYF; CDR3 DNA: TGTGCCAGCAGCCCTACGGGACCTCCCACGAATACGCAGTATTTT
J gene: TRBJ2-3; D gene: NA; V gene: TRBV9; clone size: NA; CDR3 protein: CASSPGDTDTQYF; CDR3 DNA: TGTGCCAGCAGCCCAGGGGACACAGATACGCAGTATTTT
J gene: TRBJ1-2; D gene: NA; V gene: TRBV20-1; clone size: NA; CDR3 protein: CSASRSGYTF; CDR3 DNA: TGCAGTGCAAGCCGCTCTGGCTACACCTTC
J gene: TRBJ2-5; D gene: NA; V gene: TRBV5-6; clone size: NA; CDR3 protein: CASSLAGPQETQYF; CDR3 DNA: TGTGCCAGCAGCTTGGCCGGCCCTCAAGAGACCCAGTACTTC
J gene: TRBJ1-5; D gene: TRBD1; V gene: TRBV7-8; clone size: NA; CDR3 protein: CASSRGTDSNQPQHF; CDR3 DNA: TGTGCCAGCAGCCGTGGGACAGATAGCAATCAGCCCCAGCATTTT
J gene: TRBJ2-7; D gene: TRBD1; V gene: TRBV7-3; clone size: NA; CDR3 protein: CASSSRGRLSEQYF; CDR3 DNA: TGTGCCAGCAGCTCCAGGGGGCGTTTATCCGAGCAGTACTTC
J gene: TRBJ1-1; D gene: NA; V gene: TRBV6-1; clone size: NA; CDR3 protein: CASTWGQTIHTEAFF; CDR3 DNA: TGTGCCAGCACCTGGGGCCAAACAATCCACACTGAAGCTTTCTTT
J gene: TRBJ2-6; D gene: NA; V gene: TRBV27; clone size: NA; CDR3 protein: CASSSPGVGANVLTF; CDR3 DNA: TGTGCCAGCAGCTCACCGGGAGTTGGGGCCAACGTCCTGACTTTC
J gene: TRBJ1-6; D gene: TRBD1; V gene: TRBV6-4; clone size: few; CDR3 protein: CASSESRTGASPLHF; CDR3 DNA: TGTGCCAGCAGTGAAAGTCGAACAGGGGCCTCACCCCTCCACTTT